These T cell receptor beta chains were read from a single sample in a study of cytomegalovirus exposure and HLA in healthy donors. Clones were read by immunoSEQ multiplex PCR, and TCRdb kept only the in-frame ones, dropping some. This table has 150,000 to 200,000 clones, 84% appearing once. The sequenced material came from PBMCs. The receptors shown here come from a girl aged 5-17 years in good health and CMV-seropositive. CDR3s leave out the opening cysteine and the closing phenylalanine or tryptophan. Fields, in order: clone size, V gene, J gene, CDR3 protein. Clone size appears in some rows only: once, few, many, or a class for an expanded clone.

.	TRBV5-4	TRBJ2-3	ASSLWGGATDTQY
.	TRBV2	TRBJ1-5	ASSERVTQPQH
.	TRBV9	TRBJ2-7	ASSKRGADEQY
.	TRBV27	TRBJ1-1	ASSFHDRADEAF
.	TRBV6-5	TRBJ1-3	ASSTGTSSGNTIY
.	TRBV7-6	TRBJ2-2	ASSLRGQGAGELF
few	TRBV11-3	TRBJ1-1	ASSSLGGNTEAF
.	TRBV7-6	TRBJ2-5	ASSLAWRGGTQETQY
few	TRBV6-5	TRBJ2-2	ASIKYGDSSGELF
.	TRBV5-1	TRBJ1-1	ASSFLSDARSEAF
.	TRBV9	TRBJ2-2	ASSSRGLNTGELF
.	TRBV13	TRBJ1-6	ASSARDRAGSPLH
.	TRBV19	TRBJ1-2	ASTRVGVSNYGYT
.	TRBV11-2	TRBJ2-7	ASSLMGTAAEQY
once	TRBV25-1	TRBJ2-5	ASSEVGELETQY
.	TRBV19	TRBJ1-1	ASSIEGTGNTEAF
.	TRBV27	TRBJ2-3	AIGVTSGADTQY
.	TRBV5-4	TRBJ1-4	ASSPRGSGGGEKLF
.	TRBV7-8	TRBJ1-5	ASSWRTEEPNQPQH
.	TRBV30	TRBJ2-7	AWSGGLPYEQY
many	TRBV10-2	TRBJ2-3	ASTPGDTQY
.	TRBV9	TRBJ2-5	ASSPRDPGQGWETQY
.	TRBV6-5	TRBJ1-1	ASGHPGQSNTEAF
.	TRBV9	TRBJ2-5	ASSPRTSGGARETQY
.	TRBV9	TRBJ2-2	ASSVGGGASGELF
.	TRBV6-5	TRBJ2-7	ASSYPGASSYEQY
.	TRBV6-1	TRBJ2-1	ASSEAPRGQF
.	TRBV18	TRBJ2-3	ASSLDTSGGADTQY
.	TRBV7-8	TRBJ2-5	ASSPSSGAYQETQY
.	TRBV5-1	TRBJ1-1	ASSWDRGKDTEAF
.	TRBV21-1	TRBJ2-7	ASTLKREAYEQY
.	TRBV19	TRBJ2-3	ASSIKEIIGPTFDTQY
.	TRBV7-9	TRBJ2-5	ASSPWRGARRETQY
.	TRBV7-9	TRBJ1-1	ASSLGTGGNTEAF
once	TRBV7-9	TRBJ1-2	ASSLVGTGGYGYT
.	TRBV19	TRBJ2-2	ARSQQGTGELF
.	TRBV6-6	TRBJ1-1	ASSVWDRATEAF
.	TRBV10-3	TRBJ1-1	AISLQGNTEAF
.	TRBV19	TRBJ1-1	ASNADSGGTEAF
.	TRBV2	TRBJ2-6	ASSLFRDRGTGANVLT
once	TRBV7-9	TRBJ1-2	ASSPMGQGRGYGYT
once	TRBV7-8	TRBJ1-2	ASSPGTGKYGYT
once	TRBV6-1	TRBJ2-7	ASRAGTSAYEQY
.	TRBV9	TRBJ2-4	ASSVGQADIQY
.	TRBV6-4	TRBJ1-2	ASSDSQIMGRDGYT